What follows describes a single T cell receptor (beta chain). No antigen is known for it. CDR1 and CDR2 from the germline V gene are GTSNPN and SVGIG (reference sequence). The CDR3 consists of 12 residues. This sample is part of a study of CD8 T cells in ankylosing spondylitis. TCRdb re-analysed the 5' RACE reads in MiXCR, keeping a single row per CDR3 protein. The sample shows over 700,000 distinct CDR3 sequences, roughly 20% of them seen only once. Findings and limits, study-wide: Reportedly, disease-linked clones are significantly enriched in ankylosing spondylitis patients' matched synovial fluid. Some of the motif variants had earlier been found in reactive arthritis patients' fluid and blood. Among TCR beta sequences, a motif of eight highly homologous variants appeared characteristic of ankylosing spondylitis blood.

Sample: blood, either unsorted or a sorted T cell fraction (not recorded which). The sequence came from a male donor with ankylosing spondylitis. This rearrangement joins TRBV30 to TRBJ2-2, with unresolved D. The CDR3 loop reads CARIIDTGELFF. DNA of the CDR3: TGTGCTCGCATAATTGACACCGGGGAGCTGTTTTTT.